This T cell receptor (beta chain) was identified during a study of T cells expressing NK-cell markers. Reprocessing the 5' RACE reads, TCRdb reports a single entry for every CDR3 protein and omits DNA. The sample totals about 150,000 distinct CDR3 sequences. CDR1 is LGHDT, CDR2 YNNKEL, per germline (reference sequence). This CDR3 has 15 residues. The chain employs TRBV3-1 and TRBJ2-7. The receptor was isolated from a woman between 45 and 60 years old in good health. The specimen sequenced was blood T cells: a sorted CD56 or NKG2C T cell subset, CD4+ or CD8+ T cells, or bulk PBMC T cells (not recorded which). The CDR3 loop reads CASSQSPTPSYEQYF.